What follows describes a single T cell receptor (beta chain). This record belongs to a study of blood T cell repertoires in COVID-19. Cohort allocation depended upon clinical history that participants reported. Before being deemed recovered, Cohort 3 donors had two negative PCRs, clearance, or symptom resolution. CDR3 length: 14 amino acids. Germline V gives CDR1 SGHRS, CDR2 YFSETQ. V lost 7 bases, J lost 10 bases, and 23 bases lay in between. Per the original data handling: Scientists estimated how many nucleated cells there were by amplifying reference gene primers. Clones were read by immunoSEQ multiplex PCR, and TCRdb kept only the in-frame ones, dropping some. V and J calls and clone size follow that table, whereas D and trimming were derived from the DNA. The sample lists approximately 350,000 clones, 75% to 90% seen once, with 1% in the top ten.

This receptor was identified in a man aged 18 to 29 who had recovered from COVID-19. Sequencing used PBMCs or T cells enriched from blood (not recorded which). The chain recombines TRBV5-1 with TRBJ1-1; D uncertain. This chain's CDR3 is CASDRKTAPDGAFF. CDR3 nucleotides: TGCGCCAGCGACCGTAAAACAGCCCCCGATGGAGCTTTCTTT.